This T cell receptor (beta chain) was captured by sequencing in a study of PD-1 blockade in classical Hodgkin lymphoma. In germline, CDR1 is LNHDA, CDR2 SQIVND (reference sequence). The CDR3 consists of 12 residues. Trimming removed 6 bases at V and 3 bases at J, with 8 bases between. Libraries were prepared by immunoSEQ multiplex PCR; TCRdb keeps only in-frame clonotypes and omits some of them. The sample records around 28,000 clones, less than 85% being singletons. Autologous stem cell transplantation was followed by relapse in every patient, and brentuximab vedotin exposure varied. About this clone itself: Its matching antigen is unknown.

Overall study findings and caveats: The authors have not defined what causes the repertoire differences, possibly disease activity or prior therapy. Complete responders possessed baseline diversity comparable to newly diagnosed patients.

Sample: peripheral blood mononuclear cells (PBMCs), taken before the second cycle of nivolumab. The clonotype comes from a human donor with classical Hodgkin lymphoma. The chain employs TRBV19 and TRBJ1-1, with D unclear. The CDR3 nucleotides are TGTGCCAGTAGAGAGAGGTACACTGAAGCTTTCTTT. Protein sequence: CASRERYTEAFF.